This T cell receptor beta chain was observed in a study of shared clonotypes between healthy human individuals. About the study: Aged between 18 and 49, the donors were a couple of women and three men. General observations from the study: Estimated clonotype richness was generally higher in naive than memory subsets. Collection of samples was limited to blood; tissue repertoires likely differ.

Remarks on this clone: Its matching antigen is unknown.

The CDR3 sequence is 15 residues long. CDR1 and CDR2 (germline): GTSNPN, SVGIG (reference sequence). The J segment lost 4 bases and the V segment lost 3 bases, leaving 7 bases of the junction unmatched. Original processing methods: Sequence data from immunoSEQ were junction-only and lacked quality scores; consequently, filtering differed. Produced via immunoSEQ multiplex PCR; TCRdb's table is partial and in-frame only. D and trimming were read from the DNA, whereas the V and J calls and clone size are those reported in that table. The sample comprises 1.4 million or so clones, 98% to 99% of which are singletons, and 0.36% rests with the top ten.

The rearrangement joins TRBV30 to TRBJ2-3; 10 bases are shared with TRBD2. Sequenced material: naive CD4+ T cells sorted from blood. Described subset: CD45RA+ positively selected. This TCR was sampled from a young man in good health. The CDR3 loop is CAWRPIAGGPDTQYF. Here the CDR3 DNA reads TGTGCCTGGAGACCTATAGCGGGAGGTCCAGATACGCAGTATTTT.